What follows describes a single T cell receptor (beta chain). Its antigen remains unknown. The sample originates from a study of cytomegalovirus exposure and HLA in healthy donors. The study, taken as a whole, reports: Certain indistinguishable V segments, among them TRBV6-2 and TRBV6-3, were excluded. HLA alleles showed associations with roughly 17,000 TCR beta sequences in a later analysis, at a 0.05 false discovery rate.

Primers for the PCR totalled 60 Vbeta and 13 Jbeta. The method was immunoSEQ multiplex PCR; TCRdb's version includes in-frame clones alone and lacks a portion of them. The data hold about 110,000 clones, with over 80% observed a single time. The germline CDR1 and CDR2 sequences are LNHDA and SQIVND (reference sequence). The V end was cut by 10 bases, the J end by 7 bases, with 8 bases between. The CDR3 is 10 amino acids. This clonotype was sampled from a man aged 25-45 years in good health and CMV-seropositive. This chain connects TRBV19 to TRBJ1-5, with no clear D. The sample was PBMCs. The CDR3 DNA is TGTGCCATTCGGGGACAGCCCCAGCATTTT. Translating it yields CAIRGQPQHF. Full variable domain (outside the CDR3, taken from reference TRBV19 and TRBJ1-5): DGGITQSPKYLFRKEGQNVTLSCEQNLNHDAMYWYRQDPGQGLRLIYYSQIVNDFQKGDIAEGYSVSREKKESFPLTVTSAQKNPTAFYLCAIRGQPQHFGDGTRLSIL.